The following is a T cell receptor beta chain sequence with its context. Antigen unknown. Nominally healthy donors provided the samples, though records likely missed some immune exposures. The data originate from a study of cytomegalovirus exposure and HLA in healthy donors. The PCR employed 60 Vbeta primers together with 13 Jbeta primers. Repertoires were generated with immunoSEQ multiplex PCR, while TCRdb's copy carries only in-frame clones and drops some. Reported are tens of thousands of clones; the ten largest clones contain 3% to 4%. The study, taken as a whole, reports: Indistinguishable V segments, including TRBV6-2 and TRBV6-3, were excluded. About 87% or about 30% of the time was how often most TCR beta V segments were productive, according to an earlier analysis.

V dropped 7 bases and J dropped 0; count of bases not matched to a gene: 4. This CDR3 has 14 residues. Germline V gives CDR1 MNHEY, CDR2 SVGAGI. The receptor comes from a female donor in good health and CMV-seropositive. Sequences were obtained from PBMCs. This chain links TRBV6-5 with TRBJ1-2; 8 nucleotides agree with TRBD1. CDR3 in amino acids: CASTAGGPNYGYTF. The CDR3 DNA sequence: TGTGCCAGCACCGCAGGGGGCCCTAACTATGGCTACACCTTC.